This T cell receptor (beta chain) was recorded in a study of blood T cell repertoires in COVID-19. Under the authors' procedure: Amplifying reference gene primers gave estimates of nucleated cell counts. The data were produced by immunoSEQ multiplex PCR, yet TCRdb's version contains in-frame clones alone and is incomplete. The D gene and trimming were derived from the DNA, and the V and J assignments and clone size from that table. The data show about 200,000 clones, around four fifths seen once. V dropped 0 bases and J dropped 9; count of bases not matched to a gene: 5. The CDR3 covers 14 residues. Germline-derived CDR1 and CDR2 are SGHTA and FQGNSA.

This chain uses TRBV7-2 with TRBJ1-1; the match to TRBD1 covers 9 bases. The receptor was isolated from a man between 60 and 75 years old with COVID-19, enrolled during active disease. Sequenced input: peripheral blood. For the CDR3, the DNA is TGTGCCAGCAGCTTAGCGGACAGGGGTATCCAAGCTTTCTTT. Encoded protein: CASSLADRGIQAFF.